This T cell receptor (beta chain) was retrieved from a study of technical replicates of blood from several donors. The protocol was immunoSEQ multiplex PCR, while the TCRdb copy is restricted to in-frame clones and leaves out a portion. This table has 85,000 to 100,000 clones, around 95% appearing once. The CDR3 spans 16 residues. Germline CDR1 is WNHNN and CDR2 is SYGVQD (reference sequence). V was clipped by 0 bases and J by 7 bases, with 15 bases between them. The clonotype originates from a human donor in good health. The sample taken for sequencing was T cells isolated from PBMCs. The chain carries TRBV10-1 and TRBJ1-4; D not resolved. The CDR3 region has the DNA TGCGCCAGCAGTGAGTCGCGGTGGTACGGAGGTGAAAAACTGTTTTTT. It codes for CASSESRWYGGEKLFF.